This is a list of T cell receptor beta chains from one sample in a study of blood T cell repertoires in COVID-19. TCRdb's table, derived via immunoSEQ multiplex PCR, lists solely in-frame clones and lacks some. The data show about 210,000 clones, with 75% to 85% seen just once and over 10% held by the top ten. Specimen: peripheral blood. The receptors come from a human donor in a cohort sampled during active COVID-19. The CDR3 runs from the conserved cysteine through the conserved F or W. The order of the fields is V gene, D gene, J gene, clone size, CDR3 protein, CDR3 DNA. A D gene is named only where the DNA matches it firmly. Size is omitted from some rows. Given values are once, few, many or a class for expanded clones.

v_call: TRBV27
d_call: -
j_call: TRBJ1-6
clone_size: once
cdr3_aa: CASSLEGISNSPLHF
cdr3_nt: TGTGCCAGCAGTTTAGAGGGTATATCGAATTCACCCCTCCACTTT

v_call: TRBV7-2
d_call: -
j_call: TRBJ2-2
clone_size: -
cdr3_aa: CASSLQGRELFF
cdr3_nt: TGTGCCAGCAGCTTACAGGGGCGGGAGCTGTTTTTT

v_call: TRBV6-1
d_call: -
j_call: TRBJ1-4
clone_size: -
cdr3_aa: CASSEWAWQAHEKLFF
cdr3_nt: TGTGCCAGCAGTGAATGGGCGTGGCAGGCCCATGAAAAACTGTTTTTT

v_call: TRBV28
d_call: TRBD1
j_call: TRBJ2-7
clone_size: -
cdr3_aa: CASSPPGGAGPYEQYF
cdr3_nt: TGTGCCAGCAGTCCTCCAGGGGGCGCAGGTCCCTACGAGCAGTACTTC

v_call: TRBV27
d_call: -
j_call: TRBJ2-1
clone_size: -
cdr3_aa: CASSQDRNSYNEQFF
cdr3_nt: TGTGCCAGCAGTCAAGACAGGAACTCCTACAATGAGCAGTTCTTC

v_call: TRBV6-6
d_call: TRBD1
j_call: TRBJ1-1
clone_size: few
cdr3_aa: CASSRRDRGYVRATEAFF
cdr3_nt: TGTGCCAGCAGTCGCCGGGACAGGGGGTATGTAAGGGCCACTGAAGCTTTCTTT

v_call: TRBV5-1
d_call: TRBD2
j_call: TRBJ2-3
clone_size: once
cdr3_aa: CASSLRGVAGASTDTQYF
cdr3_nt: TGCGCCAGCAGCTTGAGAGGGGTAGCGGGAGCGAGCACAGATACGCAGTATTTT

v_call: TRBV6-1
d_call: -
j_call: TRBJ1-5
clone_size: -
cdr3_aa: CASSEVRDQPQHF
cdr3_nt: TGTGCCAGCAGTGAAGTTCGAGATCAGCCCCAGCATTTT

v_call: TRBV3-1/TRBV3-2
d_call: -
j_call: TRBJ1-1
clone_size: -
cdr3_aa: CASSQVSGSTEAFF
cdr3_nt: TGTGCCAGCAGCCAAGTCTCGGGAAGTACTGAAGCTTTCTTT

v_call: TRBV7-3
d_call: -
j_call: TRBJ2-6
clone_size: -
cdr3_aa: CASSPIGGGDPSGANVLTF
cdr3_nt: TGTGCCAGCAGCCCGATTGGGGGCGGCGACCCTTCTGGGGCCAACGTCCTGACTTTC

v_call: TRBV2
d_call: TRBD1
j_call: TRBJ2-4
clone_size: -
cdr3_aa: CASSRRQGSVDIQYF
cdr3_nt: TGTGCCAGCAGCCGACGACAGGGGTCCGTTGACATTCAGTACTTC

v_call: TRBV18
d_call: -
j_call: TRBJ2-5
clone_size: few
cdr3_aa: CASSPPTSSQTQYF
cdr3_nt: TGTGCCAGCTCACCACCTACGTCCAGTCAGACCCAGTACTTC

v_call: TRBV28
d_call: TRBD1
j_call: TRBJ1-3
clone_size: -
cdr3_aa: CASSLQGAGNTIYF
cdr3_nt: TGTGCCAGCAGTCTACAGGGGGCAGGAAACACCATATATTTT

v_call: TRBV19
d_call: -
j_call: TRBJ2-7
clone_size: -
cdr3_aa: CASSTSSARSYEQYF
cdr3_nt: TGTGCCAGTAGTACTTCATCAGCGAGGTCCTACGAGCAGTACTTC

v_call: TRBV2
d_call: -
j_call: TRBJ1-6
clone_size: -
cdr3_aa: CATRRGRYNSPLHF
cdr3_nt: TGTGCCACCCGGCGGGGTCGGTATAATTCACCCCTCCACTTT

v_call: TRBV5-1
d_call: TRBD2
j_call: TRBJ2-1
clone_size: -
cdr3_aa: CASSLVAGESYNEQFF
cdr3_nt: TGCGCCAGCAGCTTAGTAGCGGGAGAGTCCTACAATGAGCAGTTCTTC

v_call: TRBV7-6
d_call: -
j_call: TRBJ2-1
clone_size: -
cdr3_aa: CASSLSAGTYNEQFF
cdr3_nt: TGTGCCAGCAGCCTCTCAGCGGGGACATACAATGAGCAGTTCTTC

v_call: TRBV7-9
d_call: TRBD1
j_call: TRBJ2-7
clone_size: -
cdr3_aa: CASSQGAGGYYEQYF
cdr3_nt: TGTGCCAGCAGCCAGGGGGCAGGGGGATACTACGAGCAGTACTTC

v_call: TRBV5-1
d_call: -
j_call: TRBJ2-1
clone_size: -
cdr3_aa: CASSLSAIVAATYNEQFF
cdr3_nt: TGCGCCAGCAGCTTGTCCGCTATTGTAGCGGCGACCTACAATGAGCAGTTCTTC

v_call: TRBV4-3
d_call: -
j_call: TRBJ2-5
clone_size: -
cdr3_aa: CASSQEGRRYQETQYF
cdr3_nt: TGCGCCAGCAGCCAAGAGGGGAGGCGATACCAAGAGACCCAGTACTTC

v_call: TRBV7-6
d_call: TRBD2
j_call: TRBJ2-3
clone_size: -
cdr3_aa: CASSLEIGTSGRTDTQYF
cdr3_nt: TGTGCCAGCAGCTTAGAAATAGGGACTAGCGGTCGCACAGATACGCAGTATTTT

v_call: TRBV9
d_call: TRBD1
j_call: TRBJ2-7
clone_size: once
cdr3_aa: CASSVGPGQGYEQYF
cdr3_nt: TGTGCCAGCAGCGTAGGCCCGGGACAGGGTTACGAGCAGTACTTC

v_call: TRBV7-2
d_call: TRBD1
j_call: TRBJ1-4
clone_size: -
cdr3_aa: CASSLLGTGNEKLFF
cdr3_nt: TGTGCCAGCAGCTTATTGGGGACAGGGAATGAAAAACTGTTTTTT

v_call: TRBV4-3
d_call: -
j_call: TRBJ2-7
clone_size: few
cdr3_aa: CASSQAFSYEQYF
cdr3_nt: TGCGCCAGCAGCCAAGCCTTCTCCTACGAGCAGTACTTC

v_call: TRBV10-3
d_call: -
j_call: TRBJ1-3
clone_size: once
cdr3_aa: CAISDDGGPGNTIYF
cdr3_nt: TGTGCCATCAGTGACGACGGGGGGCCTGGAAACACCATATATTTT

v_call: TRBV5-1
d_call: TRBD1
j_call: TRBJ1-2
clone_size: -
cdr3_aa: CASSLGQGLSTF
cdr3_nt: TGCGCCAGCAGCTTAGGACAGGGATTAAGCACCTTC

v_call: TRBV7-2
d_call: -
j_call: TRBJ2-7
clone_size: -
cdr3_aa: CASSLRGTYEQYF
cdr3_nt: TGTGCCAGCAGCTTAAGAGGGACCTACGAGCAGTACTTC

v_call: TRBV24-1
d_call: TRBD2
j_call: TRBJ2-3
clone_size: -
cdr3_aa: CATSDSGLAGRTDTQYF
cdr3_nt: TGTGCCACCAGTGATAGCGGACTAGCGGGACGGACAGATACGCAGTATTTT

v_call: TRBV2
d_call: -
j_call: TRBJ2-7
clone_size: -
cdr3_aa: CASSAGQSGEQYF
cdr3_nt: TGTGCCAGCAGCGCGGGACAGTCGGGCGAGCAGTACTTC

v_call: TRBV6-2/TRBV6-3
d_call: -
j_call: TRBJ1-6
clone_size: once
cdr3_aa: CASSRQSGLYNSPLHF
cdr3_nt: TGTGCCAGCAGTCGGCAATCGGGACTCTATAATTCACCCCTCCACTTT

v_call: TRBV15
d_call: TRBD1
j_call: TRBJ1-5
clone_size: -
cdr3_aa: CATSRGGQGYNQPQHF
cdr3_nt: TGTGCCACCAGCAGAGGGGGACAGGGATACAATCAGCCCCAGCATTTT

v_call: TRBV2
d_call: TRBD1
j_call: TRBJ2-4
clone_size: -
cdr3_aa: CASTQDRGGKNIQYF
cdr3_nt: TGTGCCAGCACCCAGGACAGGGGAGGCAAAAACATTCAGTACTTC

v_call: TRBV5-1
d_call: -
j_call: TRBJ2-1
clone_size: -
cdr3_aa: CASRPIDRYNEQFF
cdr3_nt: TGCGCCAGCAGACCGATCGACAGATACAATGAGCAGTTCTTC

v_call: TRBV10-3
d_call: TRBD2
j_call: TRBJ2-1
clone_size: -
cdr3_aa: CAISESASGNEQFF
cdr3_nt: TGTGCCATCAGTGAGTCGGCTAGCGGGAACGAGCAGTTCTTC

v_call: TRBV25-1
d_call: -
j_call: TRBJ1-2
clone_size: few
cdr3_aa: CASSEWVSGGYTF
cdr3_nt: TGTGCCAGCAGTGAATGGGTATCCGGGGGCTACACCTTC

v_call: TRBV7-2
d_call: -
j_call: TRBJ1-2
clone_size: -
cdr3_aa: CASSPQGGNYGYTF
cdr3_nt: TGTGCCAGCAGTCCTCAGGGAGGCAACTATGGCTACACCTTC

v_call: TRBV5-6
d_call: TRBD2
j_call: TRBJ2-2
clone_size: few
cdr3_aa: CASSGLATGELFF
cdr3_nt: TGTGCCAGCAGCGGACTAGCGACCGGGGAGCTGTTTTTT

v_call: TRBV28
d_call: TRBD1
j_call: TRBJ2-1
clone_size: once
cdr3_aa: CASSTTGRAYNEQFF
cdr3_nt: TGTGCCAGCAGTACGACAGGGCGGGCCTACAATGAGCAGTTCTTC

v_call: TRBV9
d_call: TRBD1
j_call: TRBJ1-4
clone_size: -
cdr3_aa: CASSARPGTPQGEKLFF
cdr3_nt: TGTGCCAGCAGCGCTAGACCGGGCACACCACAGGGGGAAAAACTGTTTTTT

v_call: TRBV18
d_call: TRBD1
j_call: TRBJ2-3
clone_size: -
cdr3_aa: CASSPPTGYSDTQYF
cdr3_nt: TGTGCCAGCTCACCACCGACAGGGTATTCAGATACGCAGTATTTT